The source of this T cell receptor beta chain is a study of graft-versus-host responses after intestinal transplantation. About the study: Recipients had transplants, and these were multivisceral, liver-intestinal, or isolated intestinal. All of the recipients had induction that used anti-thymocyte globulin, then tacrolimus and steroids for around three years.

Germline V CDR1 and CDR2: MGHRA, YSYEKL. J was trimmed by 3 bases and V by 1 base; bases with no gene match: 5. The length of the CDR3 is 17 residues. The assay was immunoSEQ multiplex PCR, and TCRdb's table has in-frame clones only and misses some. The sample includes more than 95,000 clones, more than 85% of them seen just once. Note on this clone: Its target is unknown.

Notes on the study in general: The study found high graft-versus-host to host-versus-graft clonal ratios in allografts of patients with graft-donor T cell macrochimerism. Early post-transplant HvG declines tracked with peak circulating GvH clone levels.

This rearrangement joins TRBV4-1 to TRBJ2-7, with 14 bases lining up with TRBD2. The specimen was unstimulated CD8+ T cells sorted from spleen or lymph node cells, collected before intestinal transplant. The TCR originated in a human donor who received an intestinal transplant. The CDR3 DNA follows: TGCGCCAGCAGCCAAGCCTCGGGACTAGCGGGGGACTACGAGCAGTACTTC. Translation gives CASSQASGLAGDYEQYF.